The sequence of this T cell receptor beta chain was determined in a study of blood T cells in healthy people across ages. The study, taken as a whole, reports: Per million T cells, the diversity of TCR beta decreased roughly linearly as age advanced.

A second PCR, run for roughly 7 to 12 cycles, used a sample-barcoded 5' primer plus a J-beta primer mix. TCRdb reprocessed the 5' RACE reads with MiXCR, giving one entry per CDR3 protein. The data contain 450,000 to 600,000 distinct CDR3 sequences, around 27% of them singletons. The germline V and J ends were trimmed by 5 bases and 1 base, with 5 bases remaining between them. Germline V gene lookup returns CDR1 MRHNA and CDR2 SNTAGT. The CDR3 has 13 amino acids. This clonotype was recorded many times. No antigen is known for it. These same records also appear under a second study, on T cells of mothers and their children.

The sample taken for sequencing was blood. The V call is TRBV6-4, the J call TRBJ2-2; maybe TRBD2 (5 bases). This sequence originates from a boy aged 2 to 10 in good health. The CDR3 region has the DNA TGTGCCAGCAGTAGCGGGAACACCGGGGAGCTGTTTTTT. Encoded protein: CASSSGNTGELFF.